The clone carrying this TCR beta chain was observed once. Its antigen is unidentified. Germline-derived CDR1 and CDR2 are MDHEN and SYDVKM. After removal of 4 bases from V and 3 bases from J, the junction contained 3 bases not matched to a gene. The CDR3 runs to 14 residues. This specimen belongs to a study of cytomegalovirus exposure and HLA in healthy donors. Looking at the study overall: Among the roughly 400 donors who were genotyped, roughly 76% fell in the genetic ancestry cluster that is associated with self-reported Caucasian donors.

Study conclusions and caveats: In most subjects, TCR beta sequences reportedly gave accurate predictions of HLA-A and HLA-B alleles.

PCR employed 60 Vbeta and 13 Jbeta primers. In the source study's methods: In a later analysis, the count reached about 82 million unique TCR beta chains, with approximately 11 million shared. This table comes from immunoSEQ multiplex PCR, and its TCRdb copy is limited to in-frame clones, with some not included. The V and J calls and the clone size are those of that table, but D and trimming were determined from the DNA. The table records about 80,000 clones, around 60% of them present only once. The origin of this receptor is a male donor in good health and CMV-seropositive. Sequencing was done on a sample of PBMCs. The V and J genes are TRBV28 and TRBJ2-5, with TRBD1 matching 9 bases. Written as DNA, the CDR3 is TGTGCCAGCAGTTCAGGGACAGGGAAAGAGACCCAGTACTTC. Translated: CASSSGTGKETQYF.